One sample yielded the 2 T cell receptor beta chains listed below, sequenced in a study of T cells in Graves' hyperthyroidism and ophthalmopathy. TCR beta CDR3 regions were amplified from RNA. The TCR CDR3 was amplified in a first-round RT-PCR using the HTBI primer set. TCRdb recomputed calls from the multiplex PCR reads with MiXCR, one row per CDR3 protein. The sample shows roughly 530,000 distinct CDR3 sequences, roughly 18% of them seen only once. Sequencing input: blood. Source of these receptors: a woman aged 18 to 35 with Graves' ophthalmopathy.

The gene calls are TRBV11-1 and TRBJ2-3; no clear D. The germline V gene has CDR1 SGHAT and CDR2 FQDESV (reference sequence). The ends were cut back, 5 bases at V and 6 bases at J, with 12 bases in the middle. CDR3 size: 13 residues. This CDR3 reads CASSMTPSDTQYF. CDR3 nucleotide sequence: TGTGCCAGCAGCATGACACCTTCGGATACGCAGTATTTT.

This clonotype occurred many times. The chain carries TRBV4-1 and TRBJ2-1; TRBD1 aligns across 8 bases. The CDR3 runs to 14 residues. The trim removed 6 bases at V and 8 bases at J, leaving 9 bases unmatched. In germline, CDR1 is MGHRA, CDR2 YSYEKL. The CDR3 bases are TGCGCCAGCAGTCTCATGGACAGGGTGGATGAGCAGTTCTTC. This translates into CASSLMDRVDEQFF.